Listed below are T cell receptor beta chains from one sample, sequenced in a study of T cell changes during pregnancy in multiple sclerosis. The table came from immunoSEQ multiplex PCR; TCRdb's copy has only in-frame clones and leaves some out. This sample has tens of thousands of clones, with about 92% found just once. The starting material was CD4+ T cells from peripheral blood mononuclear cells, obtained in the third trimester of pregnancy. These TCRs come from a female donor with multiple sclerosis, enrolled in a pregnancy study. Each CDR3 is given with its conserved first and last residue. D genes are given only for firm matches. Size values are once, few and many counts, or a class for expanded clones, and some rows have none.

CDR3 protein,CDR3 DNA,clone size,J gene,V gene,D gene
CASSLGTSGSDTQYF,TGTGCCAGCAGCTTAGGGACTAGCGGGTCCGATACGCAGTATTTT,-,TRBJ2-3,TRBV7-6,TRBD2
CASSLGTSGGRGETQYF,TGTGCCAGCAGCTTAGGGACTAGCGGGGGGAGAGGGGAGACCCAGTACTTC,-,TRBJ2-5,TRBV7-2,TRBD2
CASSDERGGAGELFF,TGTGCCAGCAGCGACGAGCGGGGAGGGGCCGGGGAGCTGTTTTTT,-,TRBJ2-2,TRBV9,TRBD2
CATEAGEGTEAFF,TGTGCCACCGAGGCAGGGGAGGGCACTGAAGCTTTCTTT,-,TRBJ1-1,TRBV10-3,-
CASSPGGRGAFF,TGTGCCAGCTCACCAGGCGGCCGAGGCGCTTTCTTT,-,TRBJ1-1,TRBV18,-
CASSSPGQGAYEQYF,TGTGCCAGCTCATCACCGGGACAGGGGGCCTACGAGCAGTACTTC,-,TRBJ2-7,TRBV18,TRBD1
CASSKDRGLNEQYF,TGTGCCAGCTCAAAGGACAGGGGGCTCAACGAGCAGTACTTC,-,TRBJ2-7,TRBV18,TRBD1
CASSLYIGQGTNNEQFF,TGTGCCAGCAGCTTGTACATCGGACAGGGGACTAACAATGAGCAGTTCTTC,few,TRBJ2-1,TRBV5-5,TRBD1
CASSQVSGQYNSPLHF,TGTGCCAGCAGCCAAGTCTCCGGACAATATAATTCACCCCTCCACTTT,-,TRBJ1-6,TRBV14,-
CASTPIATGAYGNTIYF,TGTGCCAGCACCCCGATAGCGACAGGGGCTTATGGAAACACCATATATTTT,once,TRBJ1-3,TRBV7-6,TRBD1
CASSSGTSFADTQYF,TGCGCCAGCAGCTCGGGGACTAGCTTCGCAGATACGCAGTATTTT,-,TRBJ2-3,TRBV5-1,TRBD2
CASSQVGASQYF,TGTGCCAGCAGCCAAGTTGGGGCCTCCCAGTACTTC,-,TRBJ2-5,TRBV14,-
CASSEGFRGRQFF,TGTGCCAGCAGTGAAGGGTTCCGAGGGAGGCAGTTCTTC,-,TRBJ2-1,TRBV6-1,-